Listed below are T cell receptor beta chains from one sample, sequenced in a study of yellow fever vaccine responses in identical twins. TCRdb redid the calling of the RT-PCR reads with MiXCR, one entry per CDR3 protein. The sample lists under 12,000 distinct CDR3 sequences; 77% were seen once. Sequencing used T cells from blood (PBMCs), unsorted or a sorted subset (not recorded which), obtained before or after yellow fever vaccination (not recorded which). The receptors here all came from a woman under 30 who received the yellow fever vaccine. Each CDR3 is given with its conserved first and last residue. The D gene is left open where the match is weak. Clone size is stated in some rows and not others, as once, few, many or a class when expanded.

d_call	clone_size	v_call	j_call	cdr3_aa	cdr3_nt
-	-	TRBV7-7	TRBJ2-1	CASSLGPGNEQFF	TGTGCCAGCAGCTTAGGTCCAGGCAATGAGCAGTTCTTC
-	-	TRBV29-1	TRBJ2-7	CSVEWGYEQYF	TGCAGCGTTGAATGGGGCTACGAGCAGTACTTC
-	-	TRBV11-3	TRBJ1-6	CASSLRWEPGDSPLHF	TGTGCCAGCAGCTTACGATGGGAGCCAGGGGATTCACCCCTCCACTTT
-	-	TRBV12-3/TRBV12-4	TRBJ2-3	CASSLLWQISDTQYF	TGTGCCAGCAGTTTACTATGGCAGATTTCGGATACGCAGTATTTT
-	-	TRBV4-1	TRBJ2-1	CASSQEGANEQFF	TGCGCCAGCAGCCAAGAAGGCGCCAATGAGCAGTTCTTC
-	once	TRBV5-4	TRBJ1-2	CASSLYYGYTF	TGTGCCAGCAGCTTGTACTATGGCTACACCTTC
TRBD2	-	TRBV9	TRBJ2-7	CASSAVGGSGSYEQYF	TGTGCCAGCAGCGCAGTTGGTGGTAGCGGGAGTTACGAGCAGTACTTC
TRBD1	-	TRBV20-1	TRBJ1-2	CSARIPDRDYGYTF	TGCAGTGCTAGAATCCCGGACAGGGACTATGGCTACACCTTC
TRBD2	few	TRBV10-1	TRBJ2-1	CASSESSSGGRSYNEQFF	TGCGCCAGCAGTGAGTCTTCTAGCGGGGGTCGCTCCTACAATGAGCAGTTCTTC
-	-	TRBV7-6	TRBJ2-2	CASSAPALGYAGELFF	TGTGCCAGCAGCGCCCCGGCGCTAGGGTACGCCGGGGAGCTGTTTTTT
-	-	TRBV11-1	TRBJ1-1	CASHSPQGSVTEAFF	TGTGCCAGCCACTCTCCTCAGGGGTCGGTCACTGAAGCTTTCTTT
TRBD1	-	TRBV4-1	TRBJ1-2	CASSQGGTGGFGYGYTF	TGCGCCAGCAGCCAAGGAGGGACAGGGGGCTTTGGCTATGGCTACACCTTC
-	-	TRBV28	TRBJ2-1	CASRVGHNEQFF	TGTGCCAGCAGGGTTGGACACAATGAGCAGTTCTTC
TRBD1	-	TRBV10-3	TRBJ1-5	CAISDPDRGVQPQHF	TGTGCCATCAGTGACCCCGACAGGGGAGTTCAGCCCCAGCATTTT
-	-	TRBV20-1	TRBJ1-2	CSASPGDGLHYGYTF	TGCAGTGCTAGTCCAGGGGATGGTTTGCACTATGGCTACACCTTC
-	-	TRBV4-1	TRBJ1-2	CASSQDRVDGYTF	TGCGCCAGCAGCCAAGATCGGGTTGACGGCTACACCTTC